This T cell receptor (beta chain) emerged from a study of PD-1 blockade in classical Hodgkin lymphoma. Study-wide points: Any patient who commenced nivolumab under 1 year after ASCT was excluded. Complete responders possessed baseline diversity comparable to newly diagnosed patients.

Time point indicated: cycle 4 day 1 (C4D1), after more than five weeks of nivolumab. In every patient, relapse followed autologous stem cell transplantation, while exposure to brentuximab vedotin differed. Worth noting for this clone: What it binds is unknown.

CDR3 length: 13 residues. Germline-derived CDR1 and CDR2 are SGHVS and FNYEAQ. Trimming pared 5 bases from V and 7 bases from J, leaving 14 bases between. Here immunoSEQ multiplex PCR was the method, and the copy in TCRdb shows in-frame clones only, minus some. This table holds about 61,000 clones, nearly 90% found once. Material: peripheral blood mononuclear cells (PBMCs), obtained before the fourth cycle of nivolumab. V and J are TRBV7-6 and TRBJ1-2, with D possibly TRBD1 on 6 matching bases. The clonotype was recovered from a human donor with classical Hodgkin lymphoma. The CDR3 loop is CASSRRGFGGYTF. As DNA, the CDR3 is TGTGCCAGCAGCCGCAGGGGTTTTGGTGGCTACACCTTC.